This T cell receptor (beta chain) was obtained from a study of tumor and adjacent non-tumor tissue in lung cancer. Study in general: There were 11 to 12 adenocarcinoma, a couple of squamous cell carcinoma and 1 small cell lung cancer cases. General study points: In normal lung, the top 100 clones were significantly more dominant than in tumor.

No cell sorting was done before RNA was extracted from the tissue. The germline V and J ends were trimmed by 7 bases and 4 bases, with 19 bases remaining between them. There are 15 residues in the CDR3. CDR1 is MNHNS, CDR2 SASEGT, per germline. Points on this clonotype: Its antigen is not known. It is likely a read error, because the conserved phenylalanine at the end of the CDR3 is missing.

TCRbeta libraries were built with three rounds of nested PCR, modified from ARM-PCR. TCRdb analysed the multiplex PCR reads with MiXCR anew, one entry per CDR3 protein. The sample holds over 110,000 distinct CDR3 sequences, approximately 70% seen once. The sequencing sample was made of lung tumor tissue. This receptor was identified in a man between 60 and 75 years old with small cell lung cancer. This chain joins TRBV6-1 and TRBJ1-1; a weak D match, TRBD1 (6 bases). CDR3 bases: TGTGCCAGCATCCATAGGGGGGTTTGGAGCACTGAAGCTTTCTAT. Residues: CASIHRGVWSTEAFY.